The present T cell receptor beta chain was sequenced within a study of control samples from healthy donors and cancer patients. The CDR3 is 16 amino acids. Germline values: CDR1 ENHRY, CDR2 SYGVKD. Trimming stripped 0 bases from V and 4 bases from J, with 13 bases between. Assay used: immunoSEQ multiplex PCR; TCRdb lists only in-frame clones, some missing. The table records some 140,000 clones, roughly 92% of them present only once. The chain has TRBV10-3 and TRBJ1-5; no clear D gene. This clonotype was sampled from a man aged 30 to 45 in good health. Material: blood. The chain's CDR3 is CAISESGGPANQPQHF. In DNA, the CDR3 is TGTGCCATCAGTGAGTCGGGAGGGCCCGCAAATCAGCCCCAGCATTTT.